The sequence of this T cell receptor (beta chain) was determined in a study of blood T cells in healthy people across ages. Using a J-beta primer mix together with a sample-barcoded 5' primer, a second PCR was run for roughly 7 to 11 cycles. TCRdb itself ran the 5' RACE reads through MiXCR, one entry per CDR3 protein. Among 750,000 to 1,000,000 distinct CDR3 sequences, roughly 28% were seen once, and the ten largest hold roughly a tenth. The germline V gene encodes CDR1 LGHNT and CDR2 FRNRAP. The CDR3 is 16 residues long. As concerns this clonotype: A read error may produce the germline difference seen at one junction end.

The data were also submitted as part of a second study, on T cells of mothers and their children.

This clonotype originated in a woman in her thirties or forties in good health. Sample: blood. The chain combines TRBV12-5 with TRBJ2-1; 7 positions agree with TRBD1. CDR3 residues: CASGLNRGGSDNEQFF. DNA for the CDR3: TGTGCTAGTGGTTTGAACCGAGGGGGCTCCGACAATGAGCAGTTCTTC. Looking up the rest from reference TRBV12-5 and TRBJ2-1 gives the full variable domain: DARVTQTPRHKVTEMGQEVTMRCQPILGHNTVFWYRQTMMQGLELLAYFRNRAPLDDSGMPKDRFSAEMPDATLATLKIQPSEPRDSAVYFCASGLNRGGSDNEQFFGPGTRLTVL.